This TCR beta chain was identified in a study of technical replicates of blood from several donors. TCRdb's table, derived via immunoSEQ multiplex PCR, lists solely in-frame clones and lacks some. Of about 14,000 clones in the sample, roughly four fifths were seen once. V was clipped by 1 base and J by 0 bases; unmatched bases: 11. The CDR3 is 20 amino acids. In germline, CDR1 is MNHNS, CDR2 SASEGT. Sequencing was performed on PBMCs. This chain links TRBV6-1 with TRBJ2-1; TRBD2 matches at 11 bases. The clonotype originates from a human donor in good health. CDR3 coding DNA: TGTGCCAGCAGTGAAGTTCGGGCTAGCGGGAGGCTTAGCTCCTACAATGAGCAGTTCTTC. Amino acid sequence: CASSEVRASGRLSSYNEQFF.